The clone carrying this T cell receptor (beta chain) showed up many times. Its antigen is unknown. Patients selected for sequencing had displayed CD8+CD57+ cell expansion by flow cytometry. In all patients, the disease was severe acquired aplastic anemia. Patients were treatment-naive when blood was sampled. The entry originates in a study of CD8+CD57+ T cells in acquired aplastic anemia. V was shortened by 0 bases and J by 7 bases, with 19 bases between the two germline ends. CDR3 length: 15 residues. The V gene's germline CDR1 is DFQATT and CDR2 SNEGSKA (reference sequence). The TCR beta profiling, which covered VDJ combination and CDR3 sequence, was carried out using genomic DNA as the template. TCRdb used MiXCR to reprocess the reads, holding one entry per CDR3 protein. The profile shows roughly 160,000 distinct CDR3 sequences, roughly 48% of them singletons. Study-level results: Overlap between patients and controls comprised 25 to 35 CD8+ CDR3 sequences.

The V gene is TRBV20-1, the J gene TRBJ2-7; TRBD2 is a possible D gene (6 bases). Sequenced material: sorted CD4+, CD8+, or CD8+CD57+ T cells (not recorded which) from PBMCs. This TCR was recovered from a human donor with aplastic anemia. The CDR3 DNA reads TGCAGTGCTAGAGATAATACGGACTATTTAGTTGAGCAGTACTTC. Its translation: CSARDNTDYLVEQYF.